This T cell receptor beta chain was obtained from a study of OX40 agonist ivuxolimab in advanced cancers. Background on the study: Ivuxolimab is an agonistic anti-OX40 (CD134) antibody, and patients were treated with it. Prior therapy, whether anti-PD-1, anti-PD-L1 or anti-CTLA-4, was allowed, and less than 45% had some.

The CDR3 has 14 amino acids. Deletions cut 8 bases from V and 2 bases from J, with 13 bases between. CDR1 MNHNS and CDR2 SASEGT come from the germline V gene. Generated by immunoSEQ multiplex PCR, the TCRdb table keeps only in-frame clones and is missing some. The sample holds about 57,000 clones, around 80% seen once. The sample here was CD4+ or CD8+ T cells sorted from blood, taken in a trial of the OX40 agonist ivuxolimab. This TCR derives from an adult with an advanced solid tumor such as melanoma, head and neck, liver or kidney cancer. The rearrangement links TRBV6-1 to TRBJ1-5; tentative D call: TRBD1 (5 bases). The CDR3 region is CASATTGRNQPQHF. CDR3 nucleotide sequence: TGTGCCAGCGCAACCACGGGACGCAATCAGCCCCAGCATTTT.